This record looks at one TCR beta chain sequence and its context. Its antigen is not known. The data belong to a study of T cells after yellow fever vaccination. General observations from the study: At under 97% for CD4 and over 80% for CD8, most primary-vaccination clones showed up again after the booster. The secondary response peaked faster, at day 5 versus 15, but was weaker. A small share of clonotypes appeared in both CD4 and CD8 compartments.

UMIs were added to TCR cDNA along with a universal primer site when it was made by 5'RACE template switching. TCRdb reprocessed the 5' RACE reads via MiXCR and lists one record per CDR3 protein. The sample records 300,000 to 350,000 distinct CDR3 sequences, about 11% being singletons. This CDR3 has 12 residues. Trimming stripped 6 bases from V and 2 bases from J, with 6 bases between. Sample: CD4+ T cells sorted from PBMCs, taken 45 days after the yellow fever booster vaccination. The chain joins TRBV12-3 or TRBV12-4 to TRBJ2-3; maybe TRBD1 (5 bases). The clonotype comes from a man aged 18 to 30 who received the YFV17D yellow fever vaccine. The CDR3 DNA sequence: TGTGCCAGCAGGACAGTCACAGATACGCAGTATTTT. This encodes CASRTVTDTQYF.